This paragraph reports one T cell receptor (beta chain). Its antigen is currently unknown. This sample was taken from a study of T cells in localized non-small cell lung cancer. The CDR3 has 13 residues. CDR1 MNHEY and CDR2 SMNVEV come from the germline V gene (reference sequence). V shed 6 bases, J shed 7 bases, and the junction held 4 bases outside the gene matches. Using immunoSEQ multiplex PCR, the repertoire was profiled, and TCRdb retains in-frame clones only, with some absent. Found here are fewer than 45,000 clones, 88% of them singletons; the top ten hold roughly 2.6%. Study-wide results and caveats: When the top 100 tumor clones were examined, a median 57 of them also appeared in the adjacent lung, which was paired and uninvolved. Longer overall survival accompanied higher blood T cell density. Of the tissues analyzed, uninvolved adjacent lung showed maximal T cell clonality, greater than tumor.

Sequencing was performed on peripheral blood, taken before any cancer treatment. This chain uses TRBV27 with TRBJ1-2; TRBD1 agrees at 11 bases. This clonotype was sampled from a female donor older than 55 with stage I squamous cell lung carcinoma. The CDR3 coding sequence is TGTGCCAGCAGGGGGACAGGGGGTGGTGGCTACACCTTC. Its translation is CASRGTGGGGYTF.